The clone carrying this T cell receptor (beta chain) was picked up many times. No antigen is known for it. The data derive from a study of spatial heterogeneity in lung cancer. Across the study: Where present, follow-up PBMC were sequenced a median of about 2 years after resection.

Individual TCR cDNA molecules each bore their own unique molecular identifier. Each CDR3 protein gets one entry after TCRdb re-called the 5' RACE reads with MiXCR. The table shows approximately 27,000 distinct CDR3 sequences, with 5.5% to 7% occurring only once. Findings and caveats of the study: Follow-up blood showed ubiquitous expanded tumor TCRs less than blood at resection did.

Time point defined: blood at routine non-recurrence follow-up after resection. Whole RNA from tumor, nontumor lung or frozen PBMC was sequenced unsorted. The CDR3 runs 12 residues. Germline V gene data show CDR1 as LNHDA and CDR2 as SQIVND (reference sequence). V lost 6 bases, J lost 0 bases, and 5 bases lay in between. The specimen comprised PBMCs, sampled at follow-up. The sequence came from a male donor with early-stage non-small cell lung cancer. The rearrangement uses TRBV19 and TRBJ1-2; D unresolved. Here the CDR3 reads CASSLTNYGYTF. The CDR3 nucleotides are TGTGCCAGTAGCCTTACTAACTATGGCTACACCTTC.